This T cell receptor beta chain was profiled in a study of Graves' ophthalmopathy and Graves' hyperthyroidism listed by TCRdb under 2018. Background for the entire study: Peripheral blood was collected before any treatment was given, at the time of initial diagnosis. To tell Graves' ophthalmopathy apart from Graves' hyperthyroidism, and to predict which patients would progress to ophthalmopathy, the study relied on TCR beta repertoire signatures. In total, over 130 blood samples were TCR-sequenced: 40 to 45 ophthalmopathy, approximately 75 hyperthyroidism and roughly 17 hyperthyroidism-to-ophthalmopathy patients. To explore V-J signatures distinguishing ophthalmopathy from hyperthyroidism, a discovery set of 100 patients (more than 40 ophthalmopathy, 57 stable hyperthyroidism) was enrolled. The independent validation cohort included about 19 hyperthyroidism patients plus 17 patients who later progressed from hyperthyroidism to ophthalmopathy. In a handful of hyperthyroidism patients, the T-cell repertoires found in thyroid tissue were compared with those found in blood. After sampling, hyperthyroidism patients received methimazole starting at 30 mg daily, and ophthalmopathy patients received high-dose intravenous methylprednisolone.

This clonotype came up once. Its antigen target is currently unknown. The input lacks base qualities; no much larger clone sits a single base away. A single read counts as weak evidence. Summary of the overall study and its limitations: Among expanded thyroid clonotypes with frequency above 0.001, most also showed up in blood, which suggests that blood repertoires may reflect the thyroid immune response. In cross-validation, the 13-signature model distinguished ophthalmopathy from stable hyperthyroidism with roughly 90% sensitivity and about 84% specificity, and in the test set the corresponding values were approximately 80% and 75%. In validation, the model predicted ophthalmopathy progression with less than 71% sensitivity and approximately 78% specificity; fewer than 15 predicted patients were CT-confirmed with GO in a median of roughly 6.8 months. Sample size was not statistically predetermined, and group allocation was not concealed from the investigators.

TCR beta CDR3 regions were amplified from RNA transcripts for repertoire sequencing. The first round of RT-PCR was done with HTBI primers and the Qiagen OneStep RT-PCR kit, and was followed by a second round of multiplex PCR, then size selection and purification. The libraries underwent paired-end sequencing with 100 bp reads on an Illumina HiSeq2000. The study's processing was this. Reads were processed with SOAPnuke, discarding reads with adapters, uncalled bases, mean Phred below 15, or no exact constant-primer or identifier match. COPE v1.2.5 was used to merge high-quality paired reads. Clonotypes were defined as unique nucleotide sequences and were aligned to IMGT TRB V, D and J references using MiTCR v1.1. Only V-J combinations with frequency above 0.0001 were analysed, covering around 99% of repertoires. For each V-J combination, a TCR clonal expansion and chaos score was defined as F50 clonal expansion divided by the chaos observed in the TCRdist matrix. Welch's t-statistics and random forest were used to reduce the features to around 13 V-J combinations, which were then used as input to a naive Bayes classifier. Thyroid-blood repertoire similarity was quantified with the Morisita-Horn index. TCRdb's own reprocessing of the public reads used fastp at Q25 and MiXCR and kept productive beta chains. Duplicate CDR3 protein sequences are folded into a single record with the most common DNA and genes. These V and J calls are TCRdb output, not the study's own analysis. The sample table records roughly 220,000 distinct CDR3 sequences; approximately 42% of these occur just once. The top ten constitute around half of the sample.

The ophthalmopathy patients had moderately to severely active disease, with a Clinical Activity Score of 3 or higher, a NOSPECS grade of 4 or higher, and a disease duration of less than 3 months. Anyone with other autoimmune diseases, uncontrolled infections, pregnancy or lactation was excluded from the study. Clinical symptoms, serum thyroxine, TRAb, thyroid ultrasound and orbital computed tomography were used for diagnosis. Using Ficoll-Paque density gradient centrifugation, PBMCs were isolated from 9.5 to 10 ml of fresh peripheral blood. Total RNA was extracted using Trizol reagent, and RNA quality was checked on an Agilent 2100 Bioanalyzer. Sequenced sample: peripheral blood. This TCR was recovered from an adult man with Graves' ophthalmopathy.

The CDR3 region reads CASRPRGEAYEQYF. The sequence in DNA is TGTGCCAGCAGGCCCAGGGGGGAGGCCTACGAGCAGTACTTC. The chain was built from TRBV28 and TRBJ2-7; TRBD1 could be the D gene, as 7 bases match. Deletion took 6 bases off V and 2 bases off J, with a span of 14 bases between the germline ends. From the cysteine through the phenylalanine, the CDR3 covers 14 amino acids. Kept here is only the CDR3 DNA, which spans 42 bases and is read in frame from base 1. Per the germline V gene, MDHEN is the CDR1 and SYDVKM is the CDR2. The full variable domain, completed from the reference TRBV28 and TRBJ2-7 proteins outside the CDR3, reads DVKVTQSSRYLVKRTGEKVFLECVQDMDHENMFWYRQDPGLGLRLIYFSYDVKMKEKGDIPEGYSVSREKKERFSLILESASTNQTSMYLCASRPRGEAYEQYFGPGTRLTVT.